This T cell receptor beta chain came from a study of blood T cell repertoires in COVID-19. Study-wide context: Sample material is recorded as cDNA or gDNA derived from T cells, B-cell-depleted T cells, or PBMCs.

Trimming stripped 4 bases from V and 8 bases from J, with 14 bases between. The CDR3 has 13 amino acids. Germline CDR1 and CDR2: LGHNT and FRNRAP. This clone showed up just a few times. Clones were sequenced by immunoSEQ multiplex PCR, and TCRdb holds only the in-frame ones, with some missing. The sample comprises over 250,000 clones, 80% to 90% of which are singletons, and 1.5% rests with the top ten. The sample was peripheral blood. This TCR came from a woman between 40 and 55 years old who had recovered from COVID-19. The chain joins TRBV12-5 to TRBJ2-5, with D possibly TRBD1 on 5 matching bases. The CDR3 sequence: CASGSTPDSTQYF. The CDR3 DNA is TGTGCTAGTGGTTCGACTCCTGACAGTACCCAGTACTTC.